This entry concerns a single T cell receptor beta chain. Its antigen is as yet unknown. This specimen comes from a study of T cells in localized non-small cell lung cancer. Study outcomes and limitations: Adjacent lung tissue had a median 57 of the top 100 clones found in the tumor. Uninvolved neighboring lung showed the greatest T cell clonality, exceeding tumor. As only one tumor region underwent sequencing, heterogeneity remains possible. Higher T cell density in the blood was associated with longer overall survival, whereas higher adjacent-lung clonality associated with shorter survival.

Here immunoSEQ multiplex PCR was the method, and the copy in TCRdb shows in-frame clones only, minus some. The repertoire holds around 16,000 clones, with about 85% as singletons. This CDR3 contains 15 residues. V gave up 0 bases and J gave up 5 bases, with 13 bases separating them. Germline-derived CDR1 and CDR2 are MGHRA and YSYEKL. The sample was peripheral blood, taken before any cancer treatment. This receptor was taken from a male donor older than 55 with stage I lung adenocarcinoma. The rearrangement links TRBV4-1 to TRBJ2-5; no reliable D call. DNA of the CDR3: TGCGCCAGCAGCCAAGAAGGGCGAACAATGGAGACCCAGTACTTC. This codes for CASSQEGRTMETQYF.